The 12 T cell receptor beta chains listed next were all sequenced from one sample in a study of tumor-infiltrating lymphocytes in primary liver carcinoma. Alongside blood RNA obtained from unsorted whole blood, germline DNA was also extracted. TCR beta cDNA was reverse-transcribed from about 0.45 ug of total RNA. The reaction used a constant-region primer and ProtoScript II reverse transcriptase. Three rounds of nested multiplex PCR with slightly modified ARM-PCR produced TCR beta libraries. The first two PCR rounds used TRBV1-TRBV30 forward primers with a C-beta reverse primer, 10 to 11 cycles each. TCRdb passed the multiplex PCR reads through MiXCR, listing each CDR3 protein once. Among 180,000 or so distinct CDR3 sequences listed, 50% to 75% were seen once. The specimen was peripheral blood. The receptors were gathered from a man aged 40-55 years with primary liver carcinoma and hepatitis B virus infection.

This chain connects TRBV29-1 to TRBJ2-3; TRBD1 might be the D (5 bases). The CDR3 has 14 residues. V was clipped by 4 bases and J by 5 bases, with 16 bases between them. Looked up from germline, CDR1 is SQVTM and CDR2 is ANQGSEA. The DNA for the CDR3 is TGCAGCGTTGGACAGAGAAGTTGGAGAGATACGCAGTATTTT. It specifies CSVGQRSWRDTQYF.

Note on this clonotype: The junction departs from germline at one end; a sequencing error may be responsible. The CDR3 DNA follows: TGTGCCAGTTTATCCGAGGTGAACTCTGAAGCTTTCTTT. Protein sequence: CASLSEVNSEAFF. V and J are TRBV6-2 or TRBV6-3 and TRBJ1-1; no clear D gene. Per germline, CDR1 MNHEY and CDR2 SVGEGT. The CDR3 contains 13 residues.

In this sample, this clonotype turned up a few times. The V and J genes are TRBV7-9 and TRBJ2-5, with D tentatively TRBD1 (6 bases). V was trimmed by 5 bases and J by 4 bases, leaving 14 bases between them. The CDR3 runs 14 residues. Looked up from germline, CDR1 is SEHNR and CDR2 is FQNEAQ (reference sequence). Here the CDR3 DNA reads TGTGCCAGCAGCCTCGGCCCGACAGGAGAGACCCAGTACTTC. Its protein product is CASSLGPTGETQYF.

This clonotype has at least ten counts. The rearrangement links TRBV11-2 to TRBJ2-7, with D possibly being TRBD1 (5 bases). The length of the CDR3 is 12 residues. The germline CDR1 and CDR2 sequences are SGHAT and FQNNGV. Trimming removed 5 bases at V and 4 bases at J, with 9 bases between. CDR3 coding DNA: TGTGCCAGCAGCCAAGACAGTTACGAGCAGTACTTC. Its protein product is CASSQDSYEQYF. The entire variable domain, with the rest obtained from reference TRBV11-2 and TRBJ2-7, is as follows: EAGVAQSPRYKIIEKRQSVAFWCNPISGHATLYWYQQILGQGPKLLIQFQNNGVVDDSQLPKDRFSAERLKGVDSTLKIQPAKLEDSAVYLCASSQDSYEQYFGPGTRLTVT.

This clonotype has only one observation. The chain is built from TRBV10-1 and TRBJ2-1; 8 bases align to TRBD2. The CDR3 has 14 amino acids. Looked up from germline, CDR1 is WNHNN and CDR2 is SYGVQD (reference sequence). Trimming removed 5 bases from V and 13 bases from J; junction bases left unmatched: 13. The CDR3 DNA reads TGCGCCAGCAGTAACAGAGCGGGAGATGTCTTCCAGTTCTTC. Translating it yields CASSNRAGDVFQFF.

This chain's CDR3 is CACNMGLAVSTDTQYF. CDR3 in DNA: TGTGCCTGCAACATGGGACTAGCGGTTAGCACAGATACGCAGTATTTT. This chain uses TRBV11-1 with TRBJ2-3; 11 bases line up with TRBD2. Germline CDR1 SGHAT, CDR2 FQDESV (reference sequence). J lost 0 bases, V lost 11 bases, and 10 bases had no gene match. This CDR3 is 16 amino acids long.

Turning to this clonotype: The junction departs from germline at one end; a sequencing error may be responsible. The genes are TRBV30 and TRBJ1-1; D is unresolved. CDR1 is GTSNPN, CDR2 SVGIG, per germline (reference sequence). This CDR3 contains 15 residues. The CDR3 bases are TGTGCCTGGAGCGACCCCGACATCATGAACACTGAAGCTCTCTTT. It translates to CAWSDPDIMNTEALF.

As to this clonotype: A read error may produce the germline difference seen at one junction end. This sequence joins TRBV11-2 and TRBJ2-7; D is unresolved. CDR1 and CDR2 from the germline V gene are SGHAT and FQNNGV. This CDR3 comprises 13 residues. CDR3 region: CASSPTRIYELYF. In DNA form, the CDR3 reads TGTGCCAGCAGCCCAACGAGGATCTACGAGCTGTACTTC.

Notes on this clonotype: This may arise from a read error, as a much more abundant clone is one base away. V gene TRBV29-1 combines with J gene TRBJ2-7; no firm D call. The CDR3 extends over 13 amino acids. Germline lookup yields CDR1 SQVTM and CDR2 ANQGSEA. CDR3 sequence (DNA): TGCAGCGTTGTTTTGCAGGCGACCTACGAGCAGTGCTTC. Its protein is CSVVLQATYEQCF.

The rearrangement links TRBV30 to TRBJ2-1, with 10 bases lining up with TRBD2. Germline-derived CDR1 and CDR2 are GTSNPN and SVGIG (reference sequence). Trimming cost V 0 bases and J 7 bases; bases outside gene matches: 6. This CDR3 has 15 residues. The CDR3 DNA reads TGTGCCTGGAGTGTAAGAGGACTAGCGGTAAATGAGCAGTTCTTC. Translation: CAWSVRGLAVNEQFF.

Concerning this clonotype itself: One junction end does not reproduce the germline sequence, and a read error may be involved. This chain links TRBV11-2 with TRBJ2-7, with 8 bases matching TRBD2. TRBJ2-1 matches the DNA end more closely, so the J call is doubtful. Germline CDR1 SGHAT, CDR2 FQNNGV. CDR3 size: 15 residues. DNA of the CDR3: TGTGTCAGCAGCCTACAAGCGGGAGTCGGCGATGAGCAGTTCTTC. As protein: CVSSLQAGVGDEQFF.

V and J are TRBV10-3 and TRBJ2-7; weak D call: TRBD1 (8 bases). Germline V gene sequence: CDR1 ENHRY, CDR2 SYGVKD. The CDR3 has 16 residues. V lost 8 bases and J 2 bases, leaving 22 bases between the germline ends. This chain's CDR3 is CAIFGTGHSGAYEQYF. The CDR3 DNA reads TGTGCCATCTTCGGGACAGGCCACAGCGGGGCCTACGAGCAGTACTTC.